This entry describes one T cell receptor (beta chain). Its matching antigen is unknown. The data were taken from a study of tumor-infiltrating lymphocytes in primary liver carcinoma. Study-level findings and limits: The difference in top-250-clone fraction between tumors and blood was significant, favoring tumors (p = 0.039). In tumor-adjacent and tumor-blood pairs, overlap was lower than in tumor region pairs.

The roughly 17-31 mg bulk tissue piece was not sorted before simultaneous RNA and DNA extraction. Making TCR beta cDNA involved roughly 0.55 ug total RNA and a constant-region primer. Generation of the TCR beta libraries relied on three nested multiplex PCR rounds using slightly modified ARM-PCR. Running 9 to 11 cycles apiece, the first two PCR rounds relied on TRBV1-TRBV30 forward primers together with a C-beta reverse primer. TCRdb fed the multiplex PCR reads into MiXCR, producing one record per CDR3 protein. The table records about 130,000 distinct CDR3 sequences, 60% to 75% of them present only once. There are 13 residues in the CDR3. Germline V gives CDR1 GTSNPN, CDR2 SVGIG (reference sequence). V shed 4 bases and J shed 1 base, with 10 bases lying between them.

What was sequenced was liver tumor tissue from sampling region 3. The sample's subset: tumor region T3, left-lateral pole. The sequence was obtained from a woman aged 55-70 years with primary liver carcinoma and hepatitis B virus infection. The J gene is TRBJ1-1, the V gene TRBV30; D unclear. CDR3 region: CAWNEQTNTEAFF. CDR3 bases: TGTGCCTGGAACGAACAGACGAACACTGAAGCTTTCTTT.